This T cell receptor beta chain comes out of a study of T-cell memory formation after mild COVID-19. Study as a whole: Largely donor-specific sequence clusters came from a couple of donors.

Findings and limits, study-wide: Day 15 to 85 contractors were CD4/CD8 balanced; later expanders leaned CD4+.

Points on this clonotype: Its specificity is unknown.

Trimming stripped 4 bases from V and 7 bases from J, with 13 bases between. Germline V gene data show CDR1 as SEHNR and CDR2 as FQNEAQ (reference sequence). The CDR3 is 13 residues long. From 5'RACE with constant-segment primers came TCR alpha and TCR beta cDNA libraries that carried sample barcodes and UMIs. MiXCR, run by TCRdb on the 5' RACE reads, gives a single entry per CDR3 protein. The top ten hold 8.5% to 10% of the sample, which has 400,000 to 500,000 distinct CDR3 sequences, roughly 24% seen once. The TCR comes from an adult woman who had mild COVID-19 (a few samples of this study predate the infection). Cell type and time point are not known. The chain has TRBV7-9 and TRBJ1-1, with no clear D. Sequences were obtained from PBMCs or a T cell subset sorted from them (not recorded which). The CDR3 DNA sequence: TGTGCCAGCAGCTCCAGGAGCTCCCTTGAAGCTTTCTTT. Its translation: CASSSRSSLEAFF.